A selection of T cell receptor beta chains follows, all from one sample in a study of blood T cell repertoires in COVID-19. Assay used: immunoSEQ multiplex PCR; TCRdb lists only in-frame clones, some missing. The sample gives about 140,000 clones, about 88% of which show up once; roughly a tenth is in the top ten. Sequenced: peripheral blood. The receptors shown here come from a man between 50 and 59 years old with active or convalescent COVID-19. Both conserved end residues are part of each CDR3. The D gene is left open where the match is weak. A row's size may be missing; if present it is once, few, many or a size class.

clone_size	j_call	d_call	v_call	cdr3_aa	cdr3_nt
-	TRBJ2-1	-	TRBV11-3	CASSLVGQYNEQFF	TGTGCCAGCAGCTTAGTGGGGCAGTACAATGAGCAGTTCTTC
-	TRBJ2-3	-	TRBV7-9	CASKGSRSTDTQYF	TGTGCCAGCAAGGGGTCTCGTAGCACAGATACGCAGTATTTT
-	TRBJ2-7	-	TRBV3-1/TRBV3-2	CASQGSDEQYF	TGTGCCAGCCAGGGTTCCGACGAGCAGTACTTC
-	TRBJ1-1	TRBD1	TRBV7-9	CASIEQGAGEAFF	TGTGCCAGCATCGAACAGGGGGCGGGTGAAGCTTTCTTT
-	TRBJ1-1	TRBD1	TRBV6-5	CASRPNRGEAFF	TGTGCCAGCAGGCCTAACAGGGGAGAAGCTTTCTTT
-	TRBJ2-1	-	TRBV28	CASSRLQVGSYNEQFF	TGTGCCAGCAGTCGCCTGCAGGTCGGCTCCTACAATGAGCAGTTCTTC
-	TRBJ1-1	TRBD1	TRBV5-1	CASSLGTGLRRGTEAFF	TGCGCCAGCAGCTTGGGGACAGGGCTTCGAAGAGGTACTGAAGCTTTCTTT
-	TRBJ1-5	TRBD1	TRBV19	CASSSGTGGAGNQPQHF	TGTGCCAGTAGTTCGGGGACAGGGGGCGCGGGCAATCAGCCCCAGCATTTT
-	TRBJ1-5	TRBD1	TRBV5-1	CASSLQTGQGQPQHF	TGCGCCAGCAGCTTACAGACAGGGCAGGGGCAGCCCCAGCATTTT
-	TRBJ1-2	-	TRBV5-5	CASSSTGQYGYTF	TGTGCCAGCAGCTCGACAGGTCAATATGGCTACACCTTC
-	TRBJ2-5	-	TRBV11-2	CASSLAGFPIETQYF	TGTGCCAGCAGCTTAGCAGGCTTCCCAATAGAGACCCAGTACTTC
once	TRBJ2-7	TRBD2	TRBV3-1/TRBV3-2	CASSPFLAGWGYEQYF	TGTGCCAGCAGCCCCTTTCTAGCGGGCTGGGGTTACGAGCAGTACTTC
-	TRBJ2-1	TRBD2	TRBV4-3	CASSQGMASGVSYNEQFF	TGCGCCAGCAGCCAAGGGATGGCTAGCGGGGTCTCCTACAATGAGCAGTTCTTC
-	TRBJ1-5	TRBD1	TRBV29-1	CSARYRGNQPQHF	TGCAGCGCAAGATACAGGGGGAATCAGCCCCAGCATTTT
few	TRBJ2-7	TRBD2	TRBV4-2	CASSLGLAGVGVGYEQYF	TGTGCCAGCAGCCTGGGGCTAGCGGGAGTCGGTGTAGGATACGAGCAGTACTTC
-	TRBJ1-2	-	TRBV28	CASSLIGEGNYGYTF	TGTGCCAGCAGCTTGATAGGTGAGGGCAACTATGGCTACACCTTC
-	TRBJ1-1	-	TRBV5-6	CASSLARGVITTEAFF	TGTGCCAGCAGCTTGGCCCGGGGAGTCATTACCACTGAAGCTTTCTTT
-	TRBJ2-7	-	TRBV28	CASSTSRPWDSHEQYF	TGTGCCAGCAGCACATCAAGACCCTGGGACTCCCACGAGCAGTACTTC
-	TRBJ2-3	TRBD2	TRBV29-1	CSVAPGTSYTDTQYF	TGCAGCGTTGCCCCCGGGACTAGCTACACAGATACGCAGTATTTT
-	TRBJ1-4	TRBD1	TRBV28	CASSFTGTGESDEKLFF	TGTGCCAGCAGTTTCACCGGGACAGGGGAATCCGATGAAAAACTGTTTTTT
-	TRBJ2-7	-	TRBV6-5	CASNAVGEQYF	TGTGCCAGCAACGCCGTCGGCGAGCAGTACTTC
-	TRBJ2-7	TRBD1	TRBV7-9	CVSGDRGEQYF	TGTGTCAGCGGCGACAGGGGCGAGCAGTACTTC
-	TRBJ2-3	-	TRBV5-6	CASSLAQVSTDTQYF	TGTGCCAGCAGCTTGGCACAGGTCAGCACAGATACGCAGTATTTT
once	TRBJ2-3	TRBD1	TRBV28	CASPPGQGSPDTQYF	TGTGCCAGCCCTCCCGGACAGGGGAGTCCAGATACGCAGTATTTT
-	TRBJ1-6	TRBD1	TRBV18	CASSSGTGYNSPLHF	TGTGCCAGCTCATCCGGGACAGGGTATAATTCACCCCTCCACTTT
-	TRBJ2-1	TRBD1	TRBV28	CASYGTGGPYNEQFF	TGTGCCAGCTATGGAACAGGGGGACCCTACAATGAGCAGTTCTTC
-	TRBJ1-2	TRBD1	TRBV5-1	CASSLKGQGALGYTF	TGCGCCAGCAGCTTGAAGGGACAGGGGGCGCTTGGCTACACCTTC
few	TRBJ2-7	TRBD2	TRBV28	CASSTRTSGEQYF	TGTGCCAGCAGTACTAGGACTAGCGGGGAGCAGTACTTC
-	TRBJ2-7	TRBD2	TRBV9	CASSVAREGGEQYF	TGTGCCAGCAGCGTAGCTCGGGAGGGGGGCGAGCAGTACTTC
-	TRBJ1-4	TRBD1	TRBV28	CASSFMGTGNEKLFF	TGTGCCAGCAGTTTTATGGGGACAGGGAATGAAAAACTGTTTTTT
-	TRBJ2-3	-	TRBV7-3	CASSFGGGTDTQYF	TGTGCCAGCAGCTTCGGCGGGGGCACAGATACGCAGTATTTT
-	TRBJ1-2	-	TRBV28	CASSLEGISYGYTF	TGTGCCAGCAGTTTGGAGGGAATTTCCTATGGCTACACCTTC